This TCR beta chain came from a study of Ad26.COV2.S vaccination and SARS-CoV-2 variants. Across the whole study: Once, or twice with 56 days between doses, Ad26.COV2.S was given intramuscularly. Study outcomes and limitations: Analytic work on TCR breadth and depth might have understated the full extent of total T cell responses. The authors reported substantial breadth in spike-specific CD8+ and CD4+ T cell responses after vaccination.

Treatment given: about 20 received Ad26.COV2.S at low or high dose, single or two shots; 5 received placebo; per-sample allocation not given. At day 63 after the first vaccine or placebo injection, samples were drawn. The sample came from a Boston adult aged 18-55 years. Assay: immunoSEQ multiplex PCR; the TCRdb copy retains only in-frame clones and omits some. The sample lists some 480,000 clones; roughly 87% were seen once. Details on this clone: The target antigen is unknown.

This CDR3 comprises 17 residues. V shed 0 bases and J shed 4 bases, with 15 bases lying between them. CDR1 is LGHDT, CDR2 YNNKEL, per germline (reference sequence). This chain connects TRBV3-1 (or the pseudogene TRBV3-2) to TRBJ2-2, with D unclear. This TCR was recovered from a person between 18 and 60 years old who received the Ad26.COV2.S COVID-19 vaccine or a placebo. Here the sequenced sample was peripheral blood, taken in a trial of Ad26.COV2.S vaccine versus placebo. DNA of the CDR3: TGTGCCAGCAGCCAAGACAAAGCCGGACCACCCACCGGGGAGCTGTTTTTT. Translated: CASSQDKAGPPTGELFF.